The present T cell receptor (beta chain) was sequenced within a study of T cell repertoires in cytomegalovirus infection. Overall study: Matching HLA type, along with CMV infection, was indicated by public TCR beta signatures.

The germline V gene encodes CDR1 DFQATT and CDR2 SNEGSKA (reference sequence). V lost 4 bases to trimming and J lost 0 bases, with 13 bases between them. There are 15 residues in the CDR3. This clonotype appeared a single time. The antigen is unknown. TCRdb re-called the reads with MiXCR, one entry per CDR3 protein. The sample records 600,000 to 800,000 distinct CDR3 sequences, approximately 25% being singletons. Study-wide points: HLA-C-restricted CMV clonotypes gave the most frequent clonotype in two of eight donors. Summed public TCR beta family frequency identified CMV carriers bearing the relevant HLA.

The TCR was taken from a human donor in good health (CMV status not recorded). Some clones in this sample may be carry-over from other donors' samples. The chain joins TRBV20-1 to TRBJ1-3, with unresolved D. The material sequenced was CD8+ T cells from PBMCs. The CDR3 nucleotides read TGCAGTGCTACTCCTCCCCCGGGCTCTGGAAACACCATATATTTT. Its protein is CSATPPPGSGNTIYF.